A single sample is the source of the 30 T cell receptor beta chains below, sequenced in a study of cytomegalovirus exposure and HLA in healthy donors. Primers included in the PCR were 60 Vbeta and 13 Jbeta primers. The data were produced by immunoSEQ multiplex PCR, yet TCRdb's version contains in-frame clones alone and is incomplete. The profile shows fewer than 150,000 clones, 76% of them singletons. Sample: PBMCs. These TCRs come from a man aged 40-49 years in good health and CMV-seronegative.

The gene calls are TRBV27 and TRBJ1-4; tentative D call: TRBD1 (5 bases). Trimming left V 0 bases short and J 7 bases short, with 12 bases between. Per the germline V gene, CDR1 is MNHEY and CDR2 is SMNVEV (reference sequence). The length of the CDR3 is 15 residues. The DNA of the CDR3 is TGTGCCAGCAGTTTATCGGGGGGATTGGGTGAAAAACTGTTTTTT. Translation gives CASSLSGGLGEKLFF.

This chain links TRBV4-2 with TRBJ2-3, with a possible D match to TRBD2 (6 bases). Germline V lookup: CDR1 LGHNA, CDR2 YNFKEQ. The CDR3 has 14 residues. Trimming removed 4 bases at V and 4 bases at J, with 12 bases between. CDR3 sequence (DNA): TGTGCCAGCAGCCGCGGGACGGCACCAGATACGCAGTATTTT. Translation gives CASSRGTAPDTQYF.

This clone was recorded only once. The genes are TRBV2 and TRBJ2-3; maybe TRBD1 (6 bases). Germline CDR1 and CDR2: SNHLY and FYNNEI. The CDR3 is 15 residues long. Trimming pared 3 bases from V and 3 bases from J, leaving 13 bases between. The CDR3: CASSDPFGQTDTQYF. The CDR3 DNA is TGTGCCAGCAGTGACCCTTTTGGACAGACAGATACGCAGTATTTT.

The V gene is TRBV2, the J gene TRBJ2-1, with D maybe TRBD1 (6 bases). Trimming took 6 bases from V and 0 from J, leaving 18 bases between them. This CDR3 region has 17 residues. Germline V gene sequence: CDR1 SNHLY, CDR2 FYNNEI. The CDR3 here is CASSISGDLRSYNEQFF. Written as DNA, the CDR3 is TGTGCCAGCAGCATCTCAGGGGACCTTCGCTCCTACAATGAGCAGTTCTTC.

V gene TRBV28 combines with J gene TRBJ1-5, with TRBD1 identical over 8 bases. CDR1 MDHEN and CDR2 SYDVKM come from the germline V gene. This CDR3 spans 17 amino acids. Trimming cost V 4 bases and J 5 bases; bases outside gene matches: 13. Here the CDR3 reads CASSSTFSGTGDQPQHF. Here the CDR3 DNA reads TGTGCCAGCAGTTCCACCTTTTCCGGGACAGGAGATCAGCCCCAGCATTTT.

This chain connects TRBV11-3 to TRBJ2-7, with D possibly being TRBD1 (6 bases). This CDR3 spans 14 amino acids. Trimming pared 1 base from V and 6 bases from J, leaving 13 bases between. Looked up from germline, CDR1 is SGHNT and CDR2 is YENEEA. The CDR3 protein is CASSLGQGSGEQYF. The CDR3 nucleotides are TGTGCCAGCAGCTTAGGTCAGGGGAGTGGCGAGCAGTACTTC.

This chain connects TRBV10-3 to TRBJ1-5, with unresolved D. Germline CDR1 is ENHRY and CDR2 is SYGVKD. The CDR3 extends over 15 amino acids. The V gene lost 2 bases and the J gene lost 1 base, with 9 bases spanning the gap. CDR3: CAISEQLGSNQPQHF. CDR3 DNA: TGTGCCATCAGTGAGCAACTAGGCAGCAATCAGCCCCAGCATTTT.

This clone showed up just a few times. CDR3 bases: TGTGCCAGCAGCACAGGGGTGGTCTATGGCTACACCTTC. Amino acids: CASSTGVVYGYTF. The chain recombines TRBV5-8 with TRBJ1-2; 7 bases are a match to TRBD1. This CDR3 is 13 amino acids long. Germline V gives CDR1 SGHTS, CDR2 YDEGEE. V lost 4 bases, J lost 4 bases, and 4 bases stayed unmatched.

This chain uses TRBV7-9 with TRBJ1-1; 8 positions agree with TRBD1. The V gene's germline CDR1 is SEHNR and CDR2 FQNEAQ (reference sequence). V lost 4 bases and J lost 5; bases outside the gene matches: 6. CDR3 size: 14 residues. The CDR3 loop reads CASSSITGGTEAFF. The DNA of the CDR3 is TGTGCCAGCAGCTCAATTACAGGGGGAACTGAAGCTTTCTTT.

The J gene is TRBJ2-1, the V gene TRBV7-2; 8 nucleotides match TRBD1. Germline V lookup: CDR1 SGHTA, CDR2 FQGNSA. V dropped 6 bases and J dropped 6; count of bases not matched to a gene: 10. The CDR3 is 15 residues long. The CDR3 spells CASRPPGGKANEQFF. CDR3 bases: TGTGCCAGCAGGCCTCCAGGGGGCAAGGCCAATGAGCAGTTCTTC.

The CDR3 DNA is TGTGCCAGCAGTTGGGGGGATTACGGCTACACCTTC. This encodes CASSWGDYGYTF. The genes are TRBV6-6 and TRBJ1-2, with D possibly being TRBD1 (5 bases). This CDR3 is built from 12 residues. The germline V and J ends were trimmed by 4 bases and 8 bases, with 11 bases remaining between them. The V gene's germline CDR1 is MNHNY and CDR2 SVGAGI (reference sequence).

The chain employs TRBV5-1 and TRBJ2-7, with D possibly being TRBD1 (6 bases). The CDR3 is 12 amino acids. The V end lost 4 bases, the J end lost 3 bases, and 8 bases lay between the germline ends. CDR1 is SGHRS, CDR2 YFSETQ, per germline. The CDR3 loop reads CASSRQDYEQYF. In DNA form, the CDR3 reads TGCGCCAGCAGCCGACAGGACTACGAGCAGTACTTC.

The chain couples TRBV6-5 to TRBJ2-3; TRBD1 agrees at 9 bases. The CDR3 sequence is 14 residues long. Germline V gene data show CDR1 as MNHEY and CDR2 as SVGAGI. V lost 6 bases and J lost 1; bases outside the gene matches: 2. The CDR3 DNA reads TGTGCCAGCAGGGGACAGGGCCGCACAGATACGCAGTATTTT. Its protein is CASRGQGRTDTQYF.

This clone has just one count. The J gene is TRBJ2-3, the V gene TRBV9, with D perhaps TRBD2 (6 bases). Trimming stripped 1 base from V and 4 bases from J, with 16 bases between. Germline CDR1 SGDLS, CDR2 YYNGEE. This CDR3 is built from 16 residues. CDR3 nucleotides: TGTGCCAGCAGCGTATTGGACCGGGAGTTTTCAGATACGCAGTATTTT. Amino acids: CASSVLDREFSDTQYF.

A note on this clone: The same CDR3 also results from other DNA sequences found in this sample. The CDR3 bases are TGTGCCAGCAGGGGGGACAGGGGCTACGAGCAGTACTTC. It encodes CASRGDRGYEQYF. The chain couples TRBV6-1 to TRBJ2-7; 10 bases fit TRBD1. The CDR3 sequence is 13 residues long. V lost 6 bases to trimming and J lost 3 bases; unmatched junction nucleotides: 2. CDR1 and CDR2 from the germline V gene are MNHNS and SASEGT.

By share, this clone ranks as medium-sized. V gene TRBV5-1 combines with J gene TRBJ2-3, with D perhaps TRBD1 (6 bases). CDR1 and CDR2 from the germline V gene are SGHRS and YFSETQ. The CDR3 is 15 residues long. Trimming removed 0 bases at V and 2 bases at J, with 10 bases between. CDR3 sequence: CASSLGQGSTDTQYF. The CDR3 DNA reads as TGCGCCAGCAGCTTGGGCCAGGGGTCCACAGATACGCAGTATTTT.

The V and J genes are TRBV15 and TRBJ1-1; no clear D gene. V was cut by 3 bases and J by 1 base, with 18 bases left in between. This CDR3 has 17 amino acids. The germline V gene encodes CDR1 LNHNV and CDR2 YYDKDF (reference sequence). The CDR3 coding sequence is TGTGCCACCAGCAGTGACTACGGGTGGGCCACGAACACTGAAGCTTTCTTT. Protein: CATSSDYGWATNTEAFF.

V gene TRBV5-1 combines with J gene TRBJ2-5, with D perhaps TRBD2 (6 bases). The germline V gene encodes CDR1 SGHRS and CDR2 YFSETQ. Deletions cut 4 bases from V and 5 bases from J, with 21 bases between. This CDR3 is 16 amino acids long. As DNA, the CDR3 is TGCGCCAGCAGCCCCTCGGTTGGCGGGGTCTCGGAGACCCAGTACTTC. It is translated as CASSPSVGGVSETQYF. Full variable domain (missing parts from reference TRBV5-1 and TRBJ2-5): KAGVTQTPRYLIKTRGQQVTLSCSPISGHRSVSWYQQTPGQGLQFLFEYFSETQRNKGNFPGRFSGRQFSNSRSEMNVSTLELGDSALYLCASSPSVGGVSETQYFGPGTRLLVL.

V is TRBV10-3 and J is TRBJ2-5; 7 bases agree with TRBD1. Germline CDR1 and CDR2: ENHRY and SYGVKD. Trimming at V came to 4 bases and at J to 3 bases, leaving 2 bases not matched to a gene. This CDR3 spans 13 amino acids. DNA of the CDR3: TGTGCCATCAGTGGACAGGGAAAAGAGACCCAGTACTTC. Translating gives CAISGQGKETQYF.

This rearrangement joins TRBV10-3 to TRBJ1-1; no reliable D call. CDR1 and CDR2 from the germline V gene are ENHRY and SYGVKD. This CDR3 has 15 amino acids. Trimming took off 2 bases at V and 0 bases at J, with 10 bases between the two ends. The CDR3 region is CAISERFELNTEAFF. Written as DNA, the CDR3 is TGTGCCATCAGTGAGCGGTTTGAACTGAACACTGAAGCTTTCTTT.

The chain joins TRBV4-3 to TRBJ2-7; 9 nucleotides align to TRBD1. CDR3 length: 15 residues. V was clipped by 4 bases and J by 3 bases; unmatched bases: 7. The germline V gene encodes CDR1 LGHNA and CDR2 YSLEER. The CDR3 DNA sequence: TGCGCCAGCAGCCGCCACCGGGACAGGGTCTACGAGCAGTACTTC. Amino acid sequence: CASSRHRDRVYEQYF.

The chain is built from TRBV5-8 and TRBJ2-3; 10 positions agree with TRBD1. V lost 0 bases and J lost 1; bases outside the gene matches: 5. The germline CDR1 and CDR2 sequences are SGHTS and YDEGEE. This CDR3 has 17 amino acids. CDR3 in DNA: TGTGCCAGCAGCTTGGGGACAGGGGGTATTGGCACAGATACGCAGTATTTT. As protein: CASSLGTGGIGTDTQYF. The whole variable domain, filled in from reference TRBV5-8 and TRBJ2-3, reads EAGVTQSPTHLIKTRGQQATLRCSPISGHTSVYWYQQALGLGLQFLLWYDEGEERNRGNFPPRFSGRQFPNYSSELNVNALELEDSALYLCASSLGTGGIGTDTQYFGPGTRLTVL.

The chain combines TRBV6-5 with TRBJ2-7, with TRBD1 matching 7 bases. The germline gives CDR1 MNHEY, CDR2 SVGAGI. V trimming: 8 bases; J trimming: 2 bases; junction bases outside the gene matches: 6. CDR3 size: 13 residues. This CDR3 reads CASGTAVTYEQYF. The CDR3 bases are TGTGCCAGCGGGACAGCGGTTACCTACGAGCAGTACTTC.

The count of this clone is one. In DNA form, the CDR3 reads TGCGCCAGCAGCCCGGGGTGGGACACTGAAGCTTTCTTT. Translating it yields CASSPGWDTEAFF. V usage is TRBV5-1 and J usage is TRBJ1-1; no definite D call. The CDR3 runs 13 residues. The V gene's germline CDR1 is SGHRS and CDR2 YFSETQ. V lost 4 bases to trimming and J lost 3 bases, with 10 bases between them.

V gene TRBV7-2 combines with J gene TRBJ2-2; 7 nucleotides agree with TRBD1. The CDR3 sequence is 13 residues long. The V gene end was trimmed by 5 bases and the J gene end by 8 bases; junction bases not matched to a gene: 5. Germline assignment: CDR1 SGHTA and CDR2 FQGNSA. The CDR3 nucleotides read TGTGCCAGCAGCATCACAGGGGTGGGGGAGCTGTTTTTT. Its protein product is CASSITGVGELFF.

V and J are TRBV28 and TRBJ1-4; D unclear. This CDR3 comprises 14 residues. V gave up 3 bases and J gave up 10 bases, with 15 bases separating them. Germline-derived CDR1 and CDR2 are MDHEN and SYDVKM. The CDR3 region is CASSLGGLSGKLFF. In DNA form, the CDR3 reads TGTGCCAGCAGTTTGGGAGGGCTAAGTGGAAAACTGTTTTTT.

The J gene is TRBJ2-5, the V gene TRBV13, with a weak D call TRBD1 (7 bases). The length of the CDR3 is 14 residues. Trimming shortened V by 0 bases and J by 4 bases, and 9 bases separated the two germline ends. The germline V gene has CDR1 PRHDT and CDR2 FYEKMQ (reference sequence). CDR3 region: CASSLGQGGETQYF. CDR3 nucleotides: TGTGCCAGCAGCTTAGGTCAGGGGGGAGAGACCCAGTACTTC.

In DNA form, the CDR3 reads TGTGCCAGCAGCACTAACGGTGAAGCTTTCTTT. Its translation is CASSTNGEAFF. The rearrangement joins TRBV2 to TRBJ1-1; D is uncertain. The germline V and J ends were trimmed by 6 bases and 7 bases, with 9 bases remaining between them. The CDR3 is made up of 11 amino acids. The germline V gene has CDR1 SNHLY and CDR2 FYNNEI.

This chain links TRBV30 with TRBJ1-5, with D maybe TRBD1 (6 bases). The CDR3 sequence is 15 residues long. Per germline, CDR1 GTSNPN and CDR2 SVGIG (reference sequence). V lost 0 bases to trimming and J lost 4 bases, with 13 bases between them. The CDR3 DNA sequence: TGTGCCTGGAGTGTAGTTTTAGGGGGTAATCAGCCCCAGCATTTT. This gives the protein CAWSVVLGGNQPQHF.

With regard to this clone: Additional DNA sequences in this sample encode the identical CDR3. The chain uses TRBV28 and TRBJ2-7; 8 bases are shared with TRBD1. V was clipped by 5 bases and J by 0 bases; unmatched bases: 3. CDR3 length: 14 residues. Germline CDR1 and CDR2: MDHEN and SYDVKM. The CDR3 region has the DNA TGTGCCAGCAGTCCGGGACAGGCCTCCTACGAGCAGTACTTC. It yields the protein CASSPGQASYEQYF.